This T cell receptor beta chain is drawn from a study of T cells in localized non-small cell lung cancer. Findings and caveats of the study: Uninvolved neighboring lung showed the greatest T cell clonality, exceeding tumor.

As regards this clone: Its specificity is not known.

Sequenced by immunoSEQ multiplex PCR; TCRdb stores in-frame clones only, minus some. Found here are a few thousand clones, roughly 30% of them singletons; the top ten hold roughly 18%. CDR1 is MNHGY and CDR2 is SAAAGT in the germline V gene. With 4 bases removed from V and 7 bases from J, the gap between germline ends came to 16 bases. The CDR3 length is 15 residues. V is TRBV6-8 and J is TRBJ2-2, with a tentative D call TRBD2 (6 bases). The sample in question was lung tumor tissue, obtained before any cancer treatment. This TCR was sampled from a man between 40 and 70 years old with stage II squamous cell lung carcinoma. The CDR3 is CASSFWGGTDGELFF. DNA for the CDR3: TGTGCCAGCAGTTTCTGGGGCGGGACTGACGGGGAGCTGTTTTTT.